The text below deals with one TCR beta chain. This clone was counted only a few times. The antigen it recognizes is unknown. The record has no base qualities; no much larger clone is one base away. The immunoSEQ Assay, a bias-controlled multiplex PCR, was used to amplify TCRbeta CDR3 regions from genomic DNA. The original methods were these. The number of nucleated cells in each sample was estimated by amplification of reference gene primers within the assay. Sequence reads were collapsed and filtered to measure the absolute abundance of every unique TCRbeta CDR3 rearrangement. Productive Simpson clonality was computed per sample as the square root of Simpson's diversity index over productive rearrangements. TCRdb re-hosts the immuneACCESS table, in-frame sequences only. Its copies lack some clones; in the studies checked, an unresolved V gene accounts for under half of them, and the cause for the rest is not known. Clone size and the V and J calls come from that table; the DNA yielded D and trimming. The sample table shows over 55,000 clones, and over 80% are seen once. The top ten hold 6.5% to 9.5% of the sample.

These data belong to a study of blood T cell repertoires in COVID-19 (dated by TCRdb to about 2020). Context from the whole study: Samples covering the acute and convalescent phases of COVID-19 were provided by collaborators in the United States, Italy and Spain. The material from the prospective study consisted of cDNA or gDNA derived from T cells, B-cell-depleted T cells, or PBMCs. Deeply sampled blood TCRbeta repertoires from subjects exposed to, actively infected with, or recovered from COVID-19 were included in the dataset. The repertoires were made available in a free public database intended to serve as a resource for research on the immune response to SARS-CoV-2. The samples were drawn from two sources: the first 160 participants of the ongoing ImmuneRACE study, and 1,200 or so subjects contributed by 6 global collaborators. Sample metadata almost always included a de-identified subject ID, COVID-19 status, age in years and sex. HLA class I and class II types, where available, came from metadata supplied by the sample provider rather than from assay-based typing.

The collaborating institutions used their own protocols to collect whole blood in K2EDTA tubes. For TCRbeta analysis, collaborators shipped samples in one of three forms: frozen whole blood, isolated PBMCs, or DNA extracted from either of those sample types. The paper's findings and limits, for the study overall: The amount of clinical and demographic metadata varied by source and participant and was provided uncurated.

V loses 5 bases of germline sequence and J loses 4 bases, and the interval between the two ends is 11 bases. Sequences MDHEN (CDR1) and SYDVKM (CDR2) are obtained from the germline V gene. The CDR3 spans 13 residues, from the cysteine through the phenylalanine. Kept here is only the CDR3 DNA, which spans 39 bases and is read in frame from base 1. The chain is assembled from TRBV28 and TRBJ1-2, and TRBD1 may be the D gene, going by 5 matching bases. Sequenced: peripheral blood. The TCR comes from a man between 45 and 60 years old with active COVID-19. CDR3 protein: CASSLRGFYGYTF. The nucleotide sequence is given as TGTGCCAGCAGTCTAAGGGGATTCTATGGCTACACCTTC.